These 15 T cell receptor beta chains were all obtained from the same sample, sequenced in a study of blood T cell repertoires in COVID-19. The table came from immunoSEQ multiplex PCR; TCRdb's copy has only in-frame clones and leaves some out. Of 150,000 to 200,000 clones in the sample, about 85% were seen once. Sequencing was done on a sample of peripheral blood. These receptors all come from a woman between 45 and 60 years old with COVID-19, enrolled during active disease.

This clone was observed once. This sequence joins TRBV19 and TRBJ2-1, with a weak D call TRBD2 (6 bases). Germline V gene lookup returns CDR1 LNHDA and CDR2 SQIVND (reference sequence). There are 15 residues in the CDR3. Between the trimmed V and J ends, which lost 5 bases and 0 bases, there was a span of 11 bases. The DNA for the CDR3 is TGTGCCAGTAGTCCGGGGGATAGCTCCTACAATGAGCAGTTCTTC. This translates into CASSPGDSSYNEQFF.

This clone was observed once. CDR3 nucleotide sequence: TGTGCCAGCAGCTTGGCCGCGGGGTACCAAGAGACCCAGTACTTC. Translation: CASSLAAGYQETQYF. The gene calls are TRBV7-3 and TRBJ2-5; D might be TRBD2 (6 bases). The CDR3 is made up of 15 amino acids. Trimming pared 3 bases from V and 0 bases from J, leaving 11 bases between. Germline V gene lookup returns CDR1 SGHTA and CDR2 FQGTGA.

This clone was recorded a few times. The rearrangement joins TRBV30 to TRBJ1-2; D ambiguous. This CDR3 is built from 12 residues. V was cut by 2 bases and J by 5 bases, with 9 bases left in between. Germline V gives CDR1 GTSNPN, CDR2 SVGIG (reference sequence). DNA for the CDR3: TGTGCCTGGAGTCGGACTCCATATGGCTACACCTTC. Its protein product is CAWSRTPYGYTF. Drawing the rest from reference TRBV30 and TRBJ1-2, the complete variable domain is SQTIHQWPATLVQPVGSPLSLECTVEGTSNPNLYWYRQAAGRGLQLLFYSVGIGQISSEVPQNLSASRPQDRQFILSSKKLLLSDSGFYLCAWSRTPYGYTFGSGTRLTVV.

The chain uses TRBV9 and TRBJ1-5, with a possible D match to TRBD1 (5 bases). Germline CDR1 and CDR2: SGDLS and YYNGEE. Between the trimmed V and J ends, which lost 3 bases and 6 bases, there was a span of 16 bases. CDR3 length: 15 amino acids. CDR3 sequence reads: CASSGDGEAGQPQHF. The CDR3 DNA sequence: TGTGCCAGCAGCGGGGACGGGGAGGCCGGTCAGCCCCAGCATTTT.

This sequence joins TRBV19 and TRBJ1-2; no definite D call. The CDR3 extends over 15 amino acids. CDR1 LNHDA and CDR2 SQIVND come from the germline V gene (reference sequence). V was shortened by 3 bases and J by 4 bases, with 15 bases between the two germline ends. In DNA, the CDR3 is TGTGCCAGTAGTATTCCCGCGAGGGTCGGCTATGGCTACACCTTC. Its protein product is CASSIPARVGYGYTF. The full variable domain, rest sourced from reference TRBV19 and TRBJ1-2, is DGGITQSPKYLFRKEGQNVTLSCEQNLNHDAMYWYRQDPGQGLRLIYYSQIVNDFQKGDIAEGYSVSREKKESFPLTVTSAQKNPTAFYLCASSIPARVGYGYTFGSGTRLTVV.

V usage is TRBV27 and J usage is TRBJ2-2; D is possibly TRBD2 (6 bases). Germline V lookup: CDR1 MNHEY, CDR2 SMNVEV (reference sequence). The CDR3 has 14 residues. V gave up 6 bases and J gave up 0 bases, with 8 bases separating them. CDR3 region: CASRPGANTGELFF. The CDR3, as DNA: TGTGCCAGCAGGCCGGGAGCGAACACCGGGGAGCTGTTTTTT.

The chain couples TRBV3-1 (or the pseudogene TRBV3-2) to TRBJ2-1, with TRBD2 matching over 8 bases. In germline, CDR1 is LGHDT, CDR2 YNNKEL (reference sequence). V was clipped by 4 bases and J by 0 bases; unmatched bases: 17. This CDR3 is built from 20 residues. The CDR3 sequence: CASSPKEGGTGGHSYNEQFF. DNA of the CDR3: TGTGCCAGCAGCCCTAAGGAAGGGGGAACGGGGGGGCACTCCTACAATGAGCAGTTCTTC.

The V and J genes are TRBV6-5 and TRBJ2-7; 8 bases match TRBD2. The CDR3 is 15 amino acids. After removal of 0 bases from V and 2 bases from J, the junction contained 3 bases not matched to a gene. Per germline, CDR1 MNHEY and CDR2 SVGAGI. CDR3 coding DNA: TGTGCCAGCAGTTACTCTCCGGGACTAGCCTACGAGCAGTACTTC. This translates into CASSYSPGLAYEQYF.

The chain employs TRBV10-2 and TRBJ1-4; 7 bases fit TRBD1. The CDR3 spans 16 residues. Germline V lookup: CDR1 WSHSY, CDR2 SAAADI. Trimming at V came to 10 bases and at J to 3 bases, leaving 14 bases not matched to a gene. CDR3 coding DNA: TGCGCCACCATGGGGGAAGGGGGCGGATCTAATGAAAAACTGTTTTTT. Its translation is CATMGEGGGSNEKLFF.

This chain links TRBV28 with TRBJ2-5; D is possibly TRBD2 (5 bases). The CDR3 covers 11 residues. Germline loops: CDR1 MDHEN, CDR2 SYDVKM. V was trimmed by 8 bases and J by 7 bases, leaving 11 bases between them. The CDR3 spells CASPTRGTQYF. CDR3 DNA: TGTGCCAGCCCGACCCGGGGGACCCAGTACTTC.

This chain uses TRBV7-2 with TRBJ2-1; TRBD1 matches 12 bases. In germline, CDR1 is SGHTA, CDR2 FQGNSA. V trimming: 6 bases; J trimming: 7 bases; junction bases outside the gene matches: 7. The CDR3 is made up of 15 amino acids. For the CDR3, the DNA is TGTGCCAGCAGAAAGGGACAGGGGGCTAGGAATGAGCAGTTCTTC. Its protein is CASRKGQGARNEQFF.

This chain links TRBV27 with TRBJ1-1; tentative D call: TRBD1 (5 bases). This CDR3 spans 15 amino acids. Germline V lookup: CDR1 MNHEY, CDR2 SMNVEV (reference sequence). V shed 3 bases and J shed 0 bases, with 11 bases lying between them. CDR3 sequence (DNA): TGTGCCAGCAGTTTTCGACAGAGTGTGAACACTGAAGCTTTCTTT. This gives the protein CASSFRQSVNTEAFF.

The chain carries TRBV5-1 and TRBJ2-5, with TRBD2 identical over 12 bases. In germline, CDR1 is SGHRS, CDR2 YFSETQ. CDR3 length equals 15 residues. The junction had 7 bases not matched to a gene; V was cut back by 3 bases and J by 7 bases. The CDR3 spells CASSYRLAGDGTQYF. The CDR3 bases are TGCGCCAGCAGCTACAGACTAGCGGGGGATGGGACCCAGTACTTC.

V and J are TRBV28 and TRBJ1-2, with D perhaps matching TRBD1 (6 bases). Germline V gene sequence: CDR1 MDHEN, CDR2 SYDVKM. V was trimmed by 2 bases and J by 3 bases, leaving 10 bases between them. The CDR3 is 14 residues long. The CDR3 region has the DNA TGTGCCAGCAGTTTAACAGGGTCGCACTATGGCTACACCTTC. It encodes CASSLTGSHYGYTF.

The CDR3 DNA reads as TGTGCCAGCAGTGAAGGTAGCGGGGGGCTACCAAAAGAGACCCAGTACTTC. Encoded protein: CASSEGSGGLPKETQYF. This chain links TRBV2 with TRBJ2-5; 10 positions agree with TRBD2. After removal of 1 base from V and 3 bases from J, the junction contained 8 bases not matched to a gene. Germline CDR1 reads SNHLY; CDR2 reads FYNNEI. This CDR3 is built from 17 residues.